Presented here are 28 T cell receptor beta chains from one specimen sequenced in a study of response to subunit inactivated influenza vaccine. TCRdb reprocessed the RT-PCR reads via MiXCR and lists one record per CDR3 protein. The table records approximately 530,000 distinct CDR3 sequences, 7.5% to 8.5% of them present only once. The sample here was PBMCs from blood, taken roughly 24 months after vaccination. The source is a man aged 50 to 69 who received an inactivated influenza vaccine.

This clonotype was seen only a few times. This chain uses TRBV7-2 with TRBJ2-1, with TRBD2 as a possible D gene (5 bases). CDR1 is SGHTA, CDR2 FQGNSA, per germline. Trimming removed 2 bases at V and 8 bases at J, with 10 bases between. This CDR3 region has 13 residues. The CDR3, as DNA: TGTGCCAGCAGCTTAATGATCGGGGATGAGCAGTTCTTC. It translates to CASSLMIGDEQFF.

This clonotype has a count of ten or more. The V call is TRBV20-1, the J call TRBJ1-5; 7 nucleotides line up with TRBD1. The CDR3 consists of 14 residues. CDR1 is DFQATT and CDR2 is SNEGSKA in the germline V gene (reference sequence). J lost 9 bases, V lost 6 bases, and 14 bases had no gene match. The CDR3 DNA sequence: TGCAGTGCCAGAACAGGGGTAGGCGATGCGCCCCAGCATTTT. It is translated as CSARTGVGDAPQHF.

On this clonotype itself: A junction boundary mismatches the germline segment, possibly from a read error. Here the CDR3 DNA reads TGCAGCGTCTCACAGGACCCAAACACTGAAGCTTCCTTT. This sequence encodes CSVSQDPNTEASF. The rearrangement uses TRBV29-1 and TRBJ1-1, with D perhaps matching TRBD1 (5 bases). The CDR3 loop spans 13 amino acids. Germline CDR1 reads SQVTM; CDR2 reads ANQGSEA. The full variable domain, rest sourced from reference TRBV29-1 and TRBJ1-1, is SAVISQKPSRDICQRGTSLTIQCQVDSQVTMMFWYRQQPGQSLTLIATANQGSEATYESGFVIDKFPISRPNLTFSTLTVSNMSPEDSSIYLCSVSQDPNTEASFGQGTRLTVV.

Many counts were recorded for this clonotype. Written as DNA, the CDR3 is TGTGCCAGCAGCCAAGTTGGACGGCTTGAAGCTTTCTTT. This encodes CASSQVGRLEAFF. This chain uses TRBV3-1 with TRBJ1-1; D unresolved. V lost 1 base and J 7 bases, leaving 10 bases between the germline ends. Per germline, CDR1 LGHDT and CDR2 YNNKEL (reference sequence). There are 13 residues in the CDR3.

The chain links TRBV6-5 to TRBJ2-1; 10 nucleotides match TRBD2. This CDR3 contains 17 residues. V shed 0 bases and J 6 bases; nucleotides not matched to a gene: 8. Germline V CDR1 and CDR2: MNHEY, SVGAGI. The CDR3, as DNA: TGTGCCAGCAGTTACTCGAAGGTGACTAGCGGGTTCAATGAGCAGTTCTTC. As protein: CASSYSKVTSGFNEQFF.

This clonotype was seen a few times. The chain carries TRBV5-1 and TRBJ2-2; no firm D call. This CDR3 comprises 15 residues. Germline CDR1 and CDR2: SGHRS and YFSETQ. Between the trimmed V and J ends, which lost 4 bases and 4 bases, there was a span of 14 bases. The CDR3 DNA sequence: TGCGCCAGCAGCCCGAGAGCCCCGGGCACCGGGGAGCTGTTTTTT. It yields the protein CASSPRAPGTGELFF.

The chain couples TRBV29-1 to TRBJ1-3; 9 nucleotides align to TRBD1. Per germline, CDR1 SQVTM and CDR2 ANQGSEA. V lost 3 bases and J lost 0; bases outside the gene matches: 9. The CDR3 totals 17 residues. The CDR3 is CSVDLGTGLLSGNTIYF. CDR3 DNA sequence: TGCAGCGTTGATTTGGGGACAGGGCTCCTCTCTGGAAACACCATATATTTT.

This clonotype was seen many times. The chain recombines TRBV5-5 with TRBJ2-1, with 10 bases lining up with TRBD2. The V gene's germline CDR1 is SGHKS and CDR2 YYEKEE (reference sequence). CDR3 length: 16 residues. Trimming at V came to 5 bases and at J to 2 bases, leaving 7 bases not matched to a gene. The CDR3: CASSRPSGSAYNEQFF. CDR3 nucleotides: TGTGCCAGCAGTCGTCCTAGCGGGAGCGCCTACAATGAGCAGTTCTTC.

This clonotype was observed at least ten times. The rearrangement joins TRBV5-6 to TRBJ2-1; a weak D match, TRBD1 (5 bases). The V end was cut by 3 bases, the J end by 6 bases, with 13 bases between. The CDR3 runs 14 residues. Per the germline V gene, CDR1 is SGHDT and CDR2 is YYEEEE. The CDR3 sequence is CASSYGHRGNEQFF. CDR3 in DNA: TGTGCCAGCAGCTATGGACATAGAGGCAATGAGCAGTTCTTC.

This clonotype showed up just a few times. This chain uses TRBV12-3 or TRBV12-4 with TRBJ2-1; D may be TRBD1 (5 bases). V was shortened by 6 bases and J by 8 bases, with 11 bases between the two germline ends. CDR3 length equals 12 residues. CDR3 residues: CASRGRYHEQFF. The CDR3 DNA sequence: TGTGCCAGCAGGGGGCGATACCATGAGCAGTTCTTC.

The gene calls are TRBV10-3 and TRBJ1-2, with D possibly matching TRBD1 (6 bases). V shed 0 bases and J shed 4 bases, with 15 bases lying between them. Germline lookup yields CDR1 ENHRY and CDR2 SYGVKD. This CDR3 region has 16 residues. CDR3 nucleotide sequence: TGTGCCATCAGTGAGTCCGTTCAGGGGAAGGGCTATGGCTACACCTTC. Translating it yields CAISESVQGKGYGYTF.

This clonotype was seen more than once but under ten times. The J gene is TRBJ2-7, the V gene TRBV5-4; 7 bases are a match to TRBD1. This CDR3 is built from 16 residues. V lost 0 bases, J lost 3 bases, and 9 bases stayed unmatched. Germline V gives CDR1 SGHNT, CDR2 YYREEE (reference sequence). The CDR3 loop is CASSLGRQGLGYEQYF. In DNA, the CDR3 is TGTGCCAGCAGCTTGGGGAGACAGGGCTTGGGCTACGAGCAGTACTTC.

The rearrangement links TRBV20-1 to TRBJ2-1; a weak D match, TRBD1 (5 bases). The CDR3 sequence is 15 residues long. CDR1 is DFQATT and CDR2 is SNEGSKA in the germline V gene (reference sequence). The ends were cut back, 2 bases at V and 6 bases at J, with 17 bases in the middle. As DNA, the CDR3 is TGCAGTGCTAGATATCAGGTGGACAAGATCAATGAGCAGTTCTTC. It yields the protein CSARYQVDKINEQFF.

This clonotype has ten or more counts. The chain is built from TRBV29-1 and TRBJ2-1, with unresolved D. This CDR3 region has 16 residues. With 0 bases removed from V and 0 bases from J, the gap between germline ends came to 12 bases. CDR1 and CDR2 from the germline V gene are SQVTM and ANQGSEA. CDR3 region: CSVEDIAISSYNEQFF. For the CDR3, the DNA is TGCAGCGTTGAAGATATTGCGATAAGCTCCTACAATGAGCAGTTCTTC.

This clonotype was detected many times. V and J are TRBV20-1 and TRBJ1-3; no clear D gene. Germline V gives CDR1 DFQATT, CDR2 SNEGSKA (reference sequence). Deletions cut 6 bases from V and 0 bases from J, with 9 bases between. The CDR3 totals 13 residues. The CDR3 DNA reads TGCAGTGCCCTGGTAACCTCTGGAAACACCATATATTTT. Residues: CSALVTSGNTIYF.

The J gene is TRBJ1-1, the V gene TRBV6-1, with 7 nucleotides matching TRBD1. V shed 7 bases and J 0 bases; nucleotides not matched to a gene: 5. The CDR3 runs to 14 residues. Germline CDR1 reads MNHNS; CDR2 reads SASEGT. CDR3 in DNA: TGTGCCAGCACTAAAAGGGGGCTGAACACTGAAGCTTTCTTT. This translates into CASTKRGLNTEAFF.

The sample holds a few counts of this clonotype. J is TRBJ1-1 and V is TRBV6-1; D is undetermined. Deletions cut 1 base from V and 0 bases from J, with 9 bases between. This CDR3 contains 15 residues. Germline V gene data show CDR1 as MNHNS and CDR2 as SASEGT. CDR3 amino acids: CASSEVIGMNTEAFF. The CDR3, as DNA: TGTGCCAGCAGTGAAGTTATAGGTATGAACACTGAAGCTTTCTTT.

The chain recombines TRBV10-3 with TRBJ2-1; TRBD2 matches at 16 bases. The J segment lost 7 bases and the V segment lost 6 bases, leaving 6 bases of the junction unmatched. The CDR3 runs 16 residues. The V gene's germline CDR1 is ENHRY and CDR2 SYGVKD. The CDR3 sequence: CAIREPGLAGGNEQFF. CDR3 nucleotides: TGTGCCATCAGGGAGCCGGGACTAGCGGGGGGGAATGAGCAGTTCTTC.

The chain has TRBV5-1 and TRBJ2-7; D not resolved. The CDR3 totals 18 residues. V gave up 1 base and J gave up 6 bases, with 26 bases separating them. CDR1 and CDR2 (germline): SGHRS, YFSETQ. The CDR3 DNA reads TGCGCCAGCAGCTTGCTTTGGGGTCCTTCTTCTCTTTTCGGCGAGCAGTACTTC. This sequence encodes CASSLLWGPSSLFGEQYF.

This clonotype was picked up many times. The genes are TRBV27 and TRBJ1-6, with D perhaps matching TRBD1 (6 bases). The V and J ends lost 8 bases and 9 bases respectively, with 23 bases between them. CDR3 length: 16 amino acids. Germline V gives CDR1 MNHEY, CDR2 SMNVEV (reference sequence). The CDR3 coding sequence is TGTGCCAGCGCACCTTCGCAGATACAGGGCCTTTCACCCCTCCACTTT. It yields the protein CASAPSQIQGLSPLHF.

The genes are TRBV6-2 or TRBV6-3 and TRBJ2-3; D remains ambiguous. The CDR3 contains 15 residues. V shed 4 bases and J shed 0 bases, with 11 bases lying between them. Germline V gene lookup returns CDR1 MNHEY and CDR2 SVGEGT. Here the CDR3 reads CASSSRFRSTDTQYF. CDR3 bases: TGTGCCAGCAGTTCTCGGTTTAGGAGCACAGATACGCAGTATTTT.

The chain couples TRBV20-1 to TRBJ2-1, with a tentative D call TRBD1 (6 bases). Germline V lookup: CDR1 DFQATT, CDR2 SNEGSKA (reference sequence). CDR3 length: 10 residues. Trimming shortened V by 5 bases and J by 12 bases, and 11 bases separated the two germline ends. CDR3 DNA: TGCAGTGCTGGGACACCGTTGCAGTTCTTC. Residues: CSAGTPLQFF.

The chain has TRBV5-1 and TRBJ2-3; TRBD2 agrees at 10 bases. V lost 1 base, J lost 8 bases, and 10 bases stayed unmatched. The germline CDR1 and CDR2 sequences are SGHRS and YFSETQ. The CDR3 consists of 16 residues. This CDR3 reads CASSLRTAGGMGTQYF. CDR3 nucleotides: TGCGCCAGCAGCTTGCGGACAGCGGGGGGGATGGGTACGCAGTATTTT.

The chain is built from TRBV21-1 and TRBJ1-1. TRBV21-1 is described as a pseudogene. The CDR3 covers 15 residues. The CDR3 DNA reads TGTGCCAGCAACGAAACCGACACTCCGAACACTGAAGCTTTCTTT. Protein sequence: CASNETDTPNTEAFF.

This clonotype was recorded a few times. This chain uses TRBV10-3 with TRBJ2-1; 12 nucleotides line up with TRBD2. Germline CDR1 reads ENHRY; CDR2 reads SYGVKD. This CDR3 is 15 amino acids long. Trimming took 9 bases from V and 6 from J; bases not matched to a gene: 9. The CDR3 here is CAITSLAGGPNEQFF. The CDR3 DNA is TGTGCCATTACTAGCCTAGCGGGGGGGCCCAATGAGCAGTTCTTC.

The V gene is TRBV11-2, the J gene TRBJ2-2; D remains ambiguous. The V end was cut by 2 bases, the J end by 2 bases, with 18 bases between. Germline values: CDR1 SGHAT, CDR2 FQNNGV. CDR3 length equals 18 residues. CDR3 in amino acids: CASSLSLSVITNTGELFF. CDR3 in DNA: TGTGCCAGCAGCTTATCATTGTCAGTTATAACAAACACCGGGGAGCTGTTTTTT.

The V and J genes are TRBV28 and TRBJ2-3; 8 bases map to TRBD2. CDR1 is MDHEN, CDR2 SYDVKM, per germline. V was clipped by 11 bases and J by 5 bases; unmatched bases: 12. The CDR3 consists of 14 residues. The CDR3 DNA is TGTGCCGCCCCGCCGGGACTAGGCTTAGATACGCAGTATTTT. It translates to CAAPPGLGLDTQYF.

This clonotype was recorded a few times. The gene calls are TRBV20-1 and TRBJ2-3, with 7 bases identical to TRBD2. The CDR3 is 14 amino acids. J gave up 5 bases and V 4 bases, and 9 bases lay outside the gene matches. Germline CDR1 and CDR2: DFQATT and SNEGSKA (reference sequence). The CDR3 is CSAINRGVGDTQYF. DNA of the CDR3: TGCAGTGCTATCAATCGGGGGGTGGGAGATACGCAGTATTTT.